This record concerns one T cell receptor beta chain sequence. The antigen is not known. The length of the CDR3 is 16 residues. V lost 1 base, J lost 6 bases, and 16 bases lay in between. Germline CDR1 reads SGHAT; CDR2 reads FQNNGV. This entry comes from a study of graft-versus-host responses after intestinal transplantation. Study-wide background: Those transplanted obtained multivisceral, liver-intestinal, or isolated intestinal grafts. For around 3 years after anti-thymocyte globulin induction, all recipients took tacrolimus and steroids. Study-level points and caveats: Detected in recipient marrow were GvH clones, some of which were first observed in ileum or blood. Peak GvH clone levels in circulation were associated with early post-transplant HvG declines.

Only in-frame clones appear in the TCRdb table, and some are missing; sequencing was by immunoSEQ multiplex PCR. Of 40,000 or so clones in the sample, 90% to 95% are singletons; the top ten hold around 3.6%. The sample in question was PBMCs, obtained 734 days after intestinal transplantation. This chain joins TRBV11-2 and TRBJ2-1; a weak D match, TRBD1 (5 bases). This clonotype was sampled from a human patient who received an intestinal transplant, so some T cells may come from the graft donor. DNA of the CDR3: TGTGCCAGCAGCTTAGTTTCAGGGCCTCCAGGCAATGAGCAGTTCTTC. Its protein product is CASSLVSGPPGNEQFF.